These 32 T cell receptor beta chains were all obtained from the same sample, sequenced in a study of T cell changes during pregnancy in multiple sclerosis. Here immunoSEQ multiplex PCR was the method, and the copy in TCRdb shows in-frame clones only, minus some. The sample records approximately 60,000 clones, approximately 90% being singletons. This sample comprised CD4+ T cells from peripheral blood mononuclear cells, obtained in the second trimester of pregnancy. These receptors were obtained from a female donor with multiple sclerosis, enrolled in a pregnancy study.

This chain links TRBV19 with TRBJ1-3, with D maybe TRBD1 (5 bases). This CDR3 has 15 residues. Germline CDR1 is LNHDA and CDR2 is SQIVND (reference sequence). Between the trimmed V and J ends, which lost 3 bases and 4 bases, there was a span of 13 bases. CDR3 residues: CASSISTGRGNTIYF. The DNA of the CDR3 is TGTGCCAGTAGTATTTCCACAGGTAGAGGAAACACCATATATTTT.

The chain is built from TRBV6-5 and TRBJ2-3, with 8 bases lining up with TRBD1. CDR3 length: 14 amino acids. From germline, CDR1 is MNHEY and CDR2 SVGAGI. Trimming took 6 bases from V and 2 from J; bases not matched to a gene: 4. The CDR3 DNA reads as TGTGCCAGCAGCAGGACAGGGTTCACAGATACGCAGTATTTT. It yields the protein CASSRTGFTDTQYF.

This chain uses TRBV30 with TRBJ1-4; 7 bases agree with TRBD1. V lost 0 bases and J lost 6; bases outside the gene matches: 13. The CDR3 totals 17 residues. CDR1 GTSNPN and CDR2 SVGIG come from the germline V gene (reference sequence). CDR3 protein: CAWSVSKYRGGYEKLFF. CDR3 nucleotide sequence: TGTGCCTGGAGTGTTTCGAAGTACAGGGGCGGCTATGAAAAACTGTTTTTT.

The J gene is TRBJ1-1, the V gene TRBV7-3; the D is unclear. Deletions cut 3 bases from V and 2 bases from J, with 13 bases between. Germline CDR1 SGHTA, CDR2 FQGTGA. CDR3 length: 15 residues. The CDR3 is CASSFLVALNTEAFF. The CDR3 coding sequence is TGTGCCAGCAGCTTTCTAGTCGCCTTAAACACTGAAGCTTTCTTT.

The chain recombines TRBV5-5 with TRBJ2-1; TRBD2 aligns across 7 bases. Per germline, CDR1 SGHKS and CDR2 YYEKEE (reference sequence). The CDR3 has 16 amino acids. Trimming at V came to 0 bases and at J to 1 base, leaving 4 bases not matched to a gene. DNA for the CDR3: TGTGCCAGCAGCTTGGGCTTGGGGGGGTCCTACAATGAGCAGTTCTTC. Protein: CASSLGLGGSYNEQFF. Supplemented by reference TRBV5-5 and TRBJ2-1, the full variable domain reads DAGVTQSPTHLIKTRGQQVTLRCSPISGHKSVSWYQQVLGQGPQFIFQYYEKEERGRGNFPDRFSARQFPNYSSELNVNALLLGDSALYLCASSLGLGGSYNEQFFGPGTRLTVL.

The chain is built from TRBV7-3 and TRBJ1-1; 9 bases fit TRBD1. The junction had 4 bases not matched to a gene; V was cut back by 4 bases and J by 1 base. Per germline, CDR1 SGHTA and CDR2 FQGTGA. The CDR3 covers 15 residues. CDR3 coding DNA: TGTGCCAGCAGCTCGCACAGGGGGCAGAACACTGAAGCTTTCTTT. It codes for CASSSHRGQNTEAFF. The entire variable domain, with the rest obtained from reference TRBV7-3 and TRBJ1-1, is as follows: GAGVSQTPSNKVTEKGKYVELRCDPISGHTALYWYRQSLGQGPEFLIYFQGTGAADDSGLPNDRFFAVRPEGSVSTLKIQRTERGDSAVYLCASSSHRGQNTEAFFGQGTRLTVV.

The rearrangement links TRBV7-2 to TRBJ1-5; 8 nucleotides agree with TRBD1. The germline V gene has CDR1 SGHTA and CDR2 FQGNSA. The CDR3 consists of 14 residues. After removal of 5 bases from V and 6 bases from J, the junction contained 6 bases not matched to a gene. The CDR3 spells CASSLDRGGQPQHF. The CDR3, as DNA: TGTGCCAGCAGCCTCGACAGGGGCGGTCAGCCCCAGCATTTT.

The V call is TRBV28, the J call TRBJ2-7; 8 bases are shared with TRBD1. This CDR3 is 15 amino acids long. V was clipped by 6 bases and J by 2 bases; unmatched bases: 9. Looked up from germline, CDR1 is MDHEN and CDR2 is SYDVKM. This CDR3 is CASSPGQAFPYEQYF. CDR3 bases: TGTGCCAGCAGCCCGGGACAGGCCTTCCCCTACGAGCAGTACTTC.

V and J are TRBV2 and TRBJ1-5, with TRBD1 matching over 7 bases. V lost 4 bases to trimming and J lost 3 bases; unmatched junction nucleotides: 3. CDR1 is SNHLY and CDR2 is FYNNEI in the germline V gene. The CDR3 contains 14 residues. The CDR3: CASSGDRVNQPQHF. Here the CDR3 DNA reads TGTGCCAGCAGTGGAGACAGGGTCAATCAGCCCCAGCATTTT.

This clone was detected only once. V usage is TRBV5-5 and J usage is TRBJ1-2, with D uncertain. Trimming stripped 4 bases from V and 1 base from J, with 17 bases between. The CDR3 has 16 amino acids. Germline V gene lookup returns CDR1 SGHKS and CDR2 YYEKEE (reference sequence). This chain's CDR3 is CASSIGPKENNYGYTF. The CDR3 coding sequence is TGTGCCAGCAGCATTGGGCCAAAAGAAAATAACTATGGCTACACCTTC.

This clone was seen just once. V gene TRBV10-1 combines with J gene TRBJ2-2; 8 bases match TRBD1. The CDR3 is made up of 14 amino acids. The V segment lost 6 bases and the J segment 4 bases; nucleotides outside the gene matches: 4. Germline CDR1 and CDR2: WNHNN and SYGVQD (reference sequence). The DNA of the CDR3 is TGCGCCAGCAGCGGGACAGGACCCACCGGGGAGCTGTTTTTT. It translates to CASSGTGPTGELFF.

The chain combines TRBV5-1 with TRBJ2-1; 16 bases match TRBD2. The germline V gene has CDR1 SGHRS and CDR2 YFSETQ. V lost 3 bases to trimming and J lost 9 bases; unmatched junction nucleotides: 3. The CDR3 spans 15 residues. The CDR3 region has the DNA TGCGCCAGCAGCTCGGGACTAGCGGGAGGGGTTGAGCAGTTCTTC. This gives the protein CASSSGLAGGVEQFF.

The chain is built from TRBV25-1 and TRBJ2-6, with unresolved D. CDR1 and CDR2 from the germline V gene are MGHDK and SYGVNS. Trimming removed 3 bases at V and 5 bases at J, with 8 bases between. The CDR3 contains 14 residues. CDR3 region: CASSDLSRANVLTF. The CDR3 region has the DNA TGTGCCAGCAGTGATCTGTCCCGGGCCAACGTCCTGACTTTC.

This chain links TRBV5-1 with TRBJ2-7; TRBD2 might be the D (5 bases). Germline CDR1 reads SGHRS; CDR2 reads YFSETQ. The CDR3 totals 15 residues. Between the trimmed V and J ends, which lost 0 bases and 0 bases, there was a span of 10 bases. CDR3 in amino acids: CASSLVSGDSYEQYF. The CDR3 nucleotides are TGCGCCAGCAGCTTGGTCTCCGGGGACTCCTACGAGCAGTACTTC.

This rearrangement joins TRBV5-1 to TRBJ2-5; D unresolved. CDR1 is SGHRS, CDR2 YFSETQ, per germline. The CDR3 totals 16 residues. The V end lost 1 base, the J end lost 5 bases, and 18 bases lay between the germline ends. CDR3 residues: CASSLFLGQVGETQYF. DNA of the CDR3: TGCGCCAGCAGCTTGTTCCTCGGTCAGGTGGGCGAGACCCAGTACTTC.

The chain has TRBV5-4 and TRBJ1-1; D not certain. The CDR3 runs to 13 residues. Germline V gene data show CDR1 as SGHNT and CDR2 as YYREEE (reference sequence). Between the trimmed V and J ends, which lost 3 bases and 0 bases, there was a span of 6 bases. CDR3 sequence: CASSWALNTEAFF. The CDR3 bases are TGTGCCAGCAGCTGGGCCCTGAACACTGAAGCTTTCTTT. The full variable domain, with the rest looked up from reference TRBV5-4 and TRBJ1-1, is ETGVTQSPTHLIKTRGQQVTLRCSSQSGHNTVSWYQQALGQGPQFIFQYYREEENGRGNFPPRFSGLQFPNYSSELNVNALELDDSALYLCASSWALNTEAFFGQGTRLTVV.

This chain joins TRBV6-5 and TRBJ1-2; TRBD1 agrees at 7 bases. Germline V gene sequence: CDR1 MNHEY, CDR2 SVGAGI. V was pared by 6 bases and J by 2 bases, with 3 bases of the junction left unmatched. The CDR3 extends over 13 amino acids. The CDR3 sequence: CASSPRGNYGYTF. The DNA of the CDR3 is TGTGCCAGCAGCCCCAGGGGGAACTATGGCTACACCTTC.

The V and J genes are TRBV28 and TRBJ2-1; possible D gene TRBD2, 5 bases. There are 19 residues in the CDR3. V shed 4 bases and J shed 2 bases, with 24 bases lying between them. Germline CDR1 reads MDHEN; CDR2 reads SYDVKM. CDR3 amino acids: CASSSPNFERSTTYNEQFF. The CDR3 DNA reads as TGTGCCAGCAGTTCACCCAATTTCGAGCGGTCTACTACCTACAATGAGCAGTTCTTC.

The chain has TRBV4-1 and TRBJ2-5; TRBD1 matches at 9 bases. With V trimmed by 4 bases and J by 5 bases, 8 bases remained unmatched. Germline values: CDR1 MGHRA, CDR2 YSYEKL. CDR3 size: 15 residues. CDR3 sequence: CASSLVGTGSETQYF. DNA of the CDR3: TGCGCCAGCAGCCTAGTTGGGACAGGGTCCGAGACCCAGTACTTC.

This clone was observed a single time. CDR3 residues: CASSLASTGRVQETQYF. The CDR3 coding sequence is TGTGCCAGCAGCTTAGCGTCTACTGGGCGGGTCCAAGAGACCCAGTACTTC. V usage is TRBV7-6 and J usage is TRBJ2-5; D might be TRBD2 (5 bases). The CDR3 is 17 amino acids. The V end lost 0 bases, the J end lost 1 base, and 15 bases lay between the germline ends. Germline values: CDR1 SGHVS, CDR2 FNYEAQ.

The V call is TRBV10-3, the J call TRBJ2-6; 9 bases map to TRBD1. Germline assignment: CDR1 ENHRY and CDR2 SYGVKD. V lost 6 bases, J lost 2 bases, and 2 bases stayed unmatched. The CDR3 contains 15 residues. The chain's CDR3 is CAIRYRGPGANVLTF. CDR3 DNA: TGTGCCATCAGATACAGGGGGCCTGGGGCCAACGTCCTGACTTTC.

V is TRBV19 and J is TRBJ1-1, with TRBD1 matching 7 bases. The CDR3 covers 14 residues. After removal of 3 bases from V and 3 bases from J, the junction contained 4 bases not matched to a gene. CDR1 and CDR2 from the germline V gene are LNHDA and SQIVND (reference sequence). The CDR3 spells CASSILGQYTEAFF. CDR3 nucleotides: TGTGCCAGTAGTATTTTGGGACAGTACACTGAAGCTTTCTTT.

The J gene is TRBJ1-5, the V gene TRBV28, with D perhaps matching TRBD1 (5 bases). CDR1 is MDHEN, CDR2 SYDVKM, per germline. Trimming cost V 3 bases and J 2 bases, with 11 bases left between them. The CDR3 runs 15 residues. This CDR3 reads CASSFGGVGNQPQHF. DNA for the CDR3: TGTGCCAGCAGTTTTGGGGGGGTAGGCAATCAGCCCCAGCATTTT.

The chain uses TRBV21-1 and TRBJ2-5; TRBD1 is taken as the D call from the table, unchecked against the DNA. TRBV21-1 is listed as a pseudogene. This CDR3 region has 14 residues. CDR3 DNA sequence: TGTGCCAGCAGCATTACAGGGGGCCTAGAGACCCAGTACTTC. Translated, it gives CASSITGGLETQYF.

The genes are TRBV6-5 and TRBJ1-2; D not resolved. The CDR3 is 12 amino acids. The V end lost 5 bases, the J end lost 5 bases, and 9 bases lay between the germline ends. Germline loops: CDR1 MNHEY, CDR2 SVGAGI. As DNA, the CDR3 is TGTGCCAGCAGTACCTCGGGTTATGGCTACACCTTC. Translating it yields CASSTSGYGYTF.

This clone was counted a few times. V gene TRBV18 combines with J gene TRBJ1-2; 9 positions match TRBD1. From germline, CDR1 is KGHSH and CDR2 LQKENI. The ends lost 5 bases at V and 0 bases at J; junction bases unmatched: 7. The CDR3 contains 16 residues. CDR3 DNA: TGTGCCAGCTCAGAGACCGGGACAGGGACTAACTATGGCTACACCTTC. It is translated as CASSETGTGTNYGYTF.

The chain links TRBV6-6 to TRBJ1-2, with 8 positions matching TRBD1. This CDR3 is built from 13 residues. Germline V gene sequence: CDR1 MNHNY, CDR2 SVGAGI (reference sequence). V lost 8 bases, J lost 8 bases, and 10 bases stayed unmatched. The chain's CDR3 is CASLGTGGSGYTF. CDR3 bases: TGTGCCAGCCTCGGAACAGGGGGGAGCGGCTACACCTTC.

In this sample, this clone turned up a few times. The chain combines TRBV11-3 with TRBJ2-7; D gene unclear. Germline CDR1 SGHNT, CDR2 YENEEA. V lost 7 bases and J lost 6, with 19 bases in between. The CDR3 has 14 amino acids. The CDR3 sequence: CASNRHGQEVEQYF. DNA of the CDR3: TGTGCCAGCAATCGTCACGGCCAGGAAGTCGAGCAGTACTTC.

V usage is TRBV4-2 and J usage is TRBJ2-1; D is perhaps TRBD2 (5 bases). Germline CDR1 reads LGHNA; CDR2 reads YNFKEQ. The CDR3 totals 13 residues. Trimming pared 8 bases from V and 1 base from J, leaving 9 bases between. The CDR3: CASCSDSYNEQFF. In nucleotides, the CDR3 is TGTGCCAGCTGTAGCGATTCCTACAATGAGCAGTTCTTC.

There are a few counts of this clone. This chain joins TRBV5-1 and TRBJ1-5; possibly TRBD1 for D (6 bases). V dropped 4 bases and J dropped 3 bases, with 14 bases sitting between them. Germline values: CDR1 SGHRS, CDR2 YFSETQ. The CDR3 is 15 amino acids. The CDR3 loop is CASSPYGQFNQPQHF. In DNA, the CDR3 is TGCGCCAGCAGCCCCTATGGACAGTTCAATCAGCCCCAGCATTTT.

This rearrangement joins TRBV28 to TRBJ2-3; possible D gene TRBD2, 5 bases. The CDR3 runs to 15 residues. The V end was cut by 3 bases, the J end by 2 bases, with 12 bases between. Germline loops: CDR1 MDHEN, CDR2 SYDVKM. CDR3 sequence reads: CASSLRVGFTDTQYF. The CDR3 DNA reads as TGTGCCAGCAGTTTGAGGGTTGGCTTCACAGATACGCAGTATTTT.

The chain is built from TRBV19 and TRBJ2-2; 7 nucleotides agree with TRBD1. The CDR3 has 17 residues. Germline CDR1 is LNHDA and CDR2 is SQIVND (reference sequence). Trimming cost V 1 base and J 5 bases; bases outside gene matches: 10. CDR3 in amino acids: CASSIGPPGQRTGELFF. CDR3 DNA: TGTGCCAGTAGTATAGGGCCCCCGGGACAGAGGACCGGGGAGCTGTTTTTT. Together with reference TRBV19 and TRBJ2-2, the CDR3 gives the full variable domain: DGGITQSPKYLFRKEGQNVTLSCEQNLNHDAMYWYRQDPGQGLRLIYYSQIVNDFQKGDIAEGYSVSREKKESFPLTVTSAQKNPTAFYLCASSIGPPGQRTGELFFGEGSRLTVL.